This TCR beta chain originates from a study of T cell repertoires in cytomegalovirus infection. In the study overall: The study used recently identified HLA-C-restricted and well-studied HLA-B-restricted CMV epitopes. Both CMV infection and a matching HLA type were indicated by public TCR beta signatures. General study points: Adding up the frequency of public TCR beta families identified people who carried CMV plus the relevant HLA. The study found HLA-C-restricted CMV-specific TCR beta clonotypes dominating the ex vivo response.

TCRdb used MiXCR to reprocess the reads, holding one entry per CDR3 protein. Here the sample spans some 590,000 distinct CDR3 sequences, 35% to 50% being singletons. The V and J ends lost 2 bases and 3 bases, in that order; junction bases with no gene match: 14. Germline CDR1 SGHTA, CDR2 FQGNSA. There are 18 residues in the CDR3. This clonotype was observed many times. Its antigen remains unknown. The sample here was cultured PBMCs, taken from culture after CMV antigen stimulation. V gene TRBV7-2 combines with J gene TRBJ2-3, with 7 bases fitting TRBD2. The source of this sequence is a human donor in good health (CMV status not recorded). Some clones in this sample may be carry-over from other donors' samples. Here the CDR3 reads CASSLTSTGGGRTDTQYF. DNA for the CDR3: TGTGCCAGCAGCTTAACGAGCACGGGGGGAGGGAGGACAGATACGCAGTATTTT.